The clone carrying this TCR beta chain was detected only a few times. The target antigen is unknown. Assay: immunoSEQ multiplex PCR; the TCRdb copy retains only in-frame clones and omits some. Of under 250,000 clones in the sample, about 81% were seen once. CDR3 size: 15 residues. From germline, CDR1 is MDHEN and CDR2 SYDVKM. V was cut by 6 bases and J by 8 bases, with 17 bases left in between. The data belong to a study of cytomegalovirus exposure and HLA in healthy donors. Across the whole study: In a later analysis, it was reported that the approximately 120 validation repertoires had been produced on the same platform as the 700 or so repertoires belonging to the first cohort. Study outcomes and limitations: Most TCR sequences were seen very rarely across donors, but some public TCRs occurred in many. Both high specificity and high sensitivity reportedly marked the classifier's diagnosis of cytomegalovirus status. Altogether, 160 or so TCR beta chains were recorded as cytomegalovirus-associated.

The receptor comes from a woman aged 30 to 39 in good health and CMV-seronegative. V gene TRBV28 combines with J gene TRBJ1-6; maybe TRBD1 (6 bases). Sequencing was done on a sample of PBMCs. CDR3 DNA sequence: TGTGCCAGCAGCCCAGGTGGGGGGGCGCATTCACCCCTCCACTTT. It yields the protein CASSPGGGAHSPLHF. Variable domain in full (rest from reference TRBV28 and TRBJ1-6): DVKVTQSSRYLVKRTGEKVFLECVQDMDHENMFWYRQDPGLGLRLIYFSYDVKMKEKGDIPEGYSVSREKKERFSLILESASTNQTSMYLCASSPGGGAHSPLHFGNGTRLTVT.